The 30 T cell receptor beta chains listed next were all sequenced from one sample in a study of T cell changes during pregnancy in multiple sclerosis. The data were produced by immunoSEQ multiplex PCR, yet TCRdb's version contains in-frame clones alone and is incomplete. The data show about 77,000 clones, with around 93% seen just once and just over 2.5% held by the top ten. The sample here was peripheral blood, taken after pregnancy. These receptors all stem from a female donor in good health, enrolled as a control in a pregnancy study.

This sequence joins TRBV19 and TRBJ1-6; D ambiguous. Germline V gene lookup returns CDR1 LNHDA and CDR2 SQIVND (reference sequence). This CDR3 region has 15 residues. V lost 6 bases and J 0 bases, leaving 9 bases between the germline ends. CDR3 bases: TGTGCCAGTAGATTGGCAGGCTCCTATAATTCACCCCTCCACTTT. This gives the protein CASRLAGSYNSPLHF. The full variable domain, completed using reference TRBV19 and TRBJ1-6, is DGGITQSPKYLFRKEGQNVTLSCEQNLNHDAMYWYRQDPGQGLRLIYYSQIVNDFQKGDIAEGYSVSREKKESFPLTVTSAQKNPTAFYLCASRLAGSYNSPLHFGNGTRLTVT.

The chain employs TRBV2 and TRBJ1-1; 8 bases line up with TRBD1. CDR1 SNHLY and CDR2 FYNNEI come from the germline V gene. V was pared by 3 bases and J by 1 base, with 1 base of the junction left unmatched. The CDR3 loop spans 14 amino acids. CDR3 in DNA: TGTGCCAGCAGTGACAGGGGGCCGAACACTGAAGCTTTCTTT. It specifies CASSDRGPNTEAFF.

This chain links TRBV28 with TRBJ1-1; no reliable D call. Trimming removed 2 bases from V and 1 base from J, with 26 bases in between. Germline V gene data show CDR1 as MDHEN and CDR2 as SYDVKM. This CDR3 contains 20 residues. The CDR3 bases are TGTGCCAGCAGTTTACACGGGGTTCCGATGCCCAAACTTAAGAACACTGAAGCTTTCTTT. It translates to CASSLHGVPMPKLKNTEAFF.

As DNA, the CDR3 is TGTGCCGGGGACGTACTGGGGGACATGAACACTGAAGCTTTCTTT. Translating it yields CAGDVLGDMNTEAFF. The chain combines TRBV9 with TRBJ1-1; tentatively, D is TRBD1 (6 bases). Germline V lookup: CDR1 SGDLS, CDR2 YYNGEE. This CDR3 is 15 amino acids long. Trimming pared 10 bases from V and 0 bases from J, leaving 19 bases between.

The CDR3 DNA follows: TGTGCCAGCAGCTTGACAGTCAACACCGGGGAGCTGTTTTTT. Protein: CASSLTVNTGELFF. J is TRBJ2-2 and V is TRBV5-6, with D hard to call. The germline gives CDR1 SGHDT, CDR2 YYEEEE. The CDR3 has 14 residues. V shed 1 base and J shed 2 bases, with 6 bases lying between them.

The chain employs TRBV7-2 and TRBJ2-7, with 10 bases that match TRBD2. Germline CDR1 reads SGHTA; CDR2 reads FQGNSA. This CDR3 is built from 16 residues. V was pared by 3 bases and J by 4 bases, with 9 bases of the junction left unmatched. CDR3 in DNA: TGTGCCAGCAGCTTGGCGAGCGGGGGGGGACAATACGAGCAGTACTTC. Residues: CASSLASGGGQYEQYF. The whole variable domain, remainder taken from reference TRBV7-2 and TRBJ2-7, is GAGVSQSPSNKVTEKGKDVELRCDPISGHTALYWYRQSLGQGLEFLIYFQGNSAPDKSGLPSDRFSAERTGGSVSTLTIQRTQQEDSAVYLCASSLASGGGQYEQYFGPGTRLTVT.

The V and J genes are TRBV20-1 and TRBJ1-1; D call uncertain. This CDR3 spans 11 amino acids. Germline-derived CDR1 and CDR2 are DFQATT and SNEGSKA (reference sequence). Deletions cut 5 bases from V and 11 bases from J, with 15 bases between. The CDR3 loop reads CSASTPLRAFF. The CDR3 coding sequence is TGCAGTGCTTCTACCCCCCTCCGGGCTTTCTTT.

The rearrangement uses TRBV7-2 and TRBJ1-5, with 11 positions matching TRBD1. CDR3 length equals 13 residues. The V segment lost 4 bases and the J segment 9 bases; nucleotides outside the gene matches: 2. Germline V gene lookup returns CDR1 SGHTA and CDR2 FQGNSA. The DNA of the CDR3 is TGTGCCAGCAGCTCAGGGACAGGGGGGCCCCAGCATTTT. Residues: CASSSGTGGPQHF.

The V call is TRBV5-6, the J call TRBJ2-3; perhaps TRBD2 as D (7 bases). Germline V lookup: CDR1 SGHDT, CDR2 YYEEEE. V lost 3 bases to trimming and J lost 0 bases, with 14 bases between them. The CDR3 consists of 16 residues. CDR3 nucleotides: TGTGCCAGCAGCTGGGGTGGGGGGGGCAGCACAGATACGCAGTATTTT. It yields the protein CASSWGGGGSTDTQYF.

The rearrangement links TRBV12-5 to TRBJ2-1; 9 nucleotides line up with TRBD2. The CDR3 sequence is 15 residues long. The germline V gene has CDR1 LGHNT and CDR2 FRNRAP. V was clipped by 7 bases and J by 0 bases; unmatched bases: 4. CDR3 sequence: CASASGIRSYNEQFF. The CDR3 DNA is TGTGCTAGTGCTAGCGGGATCCGCTCCTACAATGAGCAGTTCTTC.

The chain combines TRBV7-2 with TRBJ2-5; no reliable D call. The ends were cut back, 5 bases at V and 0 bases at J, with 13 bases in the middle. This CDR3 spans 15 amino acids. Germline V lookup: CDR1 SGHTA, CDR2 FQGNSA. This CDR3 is CASSPTVINQETQYF. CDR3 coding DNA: TGTGCCAGCAGCCCCACAGTTATAAACCAAGAGACCCAGTACTTC.

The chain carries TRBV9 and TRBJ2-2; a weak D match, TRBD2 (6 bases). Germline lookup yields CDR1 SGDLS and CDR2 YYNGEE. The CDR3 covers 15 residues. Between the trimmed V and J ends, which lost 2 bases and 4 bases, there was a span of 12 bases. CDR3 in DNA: TGTGCCAGCAGCGTTCTGGGGGAGGCCACCGGGGAGCTGTTTTTT. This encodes CASSVLGEATGELFF.

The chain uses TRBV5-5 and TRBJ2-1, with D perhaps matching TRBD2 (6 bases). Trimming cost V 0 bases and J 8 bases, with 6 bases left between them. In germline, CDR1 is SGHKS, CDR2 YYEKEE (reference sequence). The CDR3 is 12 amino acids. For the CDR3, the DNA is TGTGCCAGCAGCTTGGGGGGGGATGAGCAGTTCTTC. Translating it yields CASSLGGDEQFF.

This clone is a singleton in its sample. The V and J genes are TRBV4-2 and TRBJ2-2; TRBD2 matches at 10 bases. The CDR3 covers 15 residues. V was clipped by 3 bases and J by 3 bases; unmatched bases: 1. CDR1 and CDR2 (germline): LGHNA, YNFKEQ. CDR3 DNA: TGTGCCAGCAGCCACGGACTAGCGGACACCGGGGAGCTGTTTTTT. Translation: CASSHGLADTGELFF.

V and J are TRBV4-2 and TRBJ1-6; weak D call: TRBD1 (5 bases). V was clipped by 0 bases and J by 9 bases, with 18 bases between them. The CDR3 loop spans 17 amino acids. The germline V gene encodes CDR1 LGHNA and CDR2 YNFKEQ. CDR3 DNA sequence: TGTGCCAGCAGCCAAGAAGTCCTGGGGCAGGGAGGTTCACCCCTCCACTTT. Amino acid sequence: CASSQEVLGQGGSPLHF.

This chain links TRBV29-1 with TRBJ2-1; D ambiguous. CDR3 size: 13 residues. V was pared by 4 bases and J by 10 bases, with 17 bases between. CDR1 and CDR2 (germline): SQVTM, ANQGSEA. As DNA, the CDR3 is TGCAGCGTTGGGAAGACGGGTGGATACGAGCAGTTCTTC. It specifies CSVGKTGGYEQFF.

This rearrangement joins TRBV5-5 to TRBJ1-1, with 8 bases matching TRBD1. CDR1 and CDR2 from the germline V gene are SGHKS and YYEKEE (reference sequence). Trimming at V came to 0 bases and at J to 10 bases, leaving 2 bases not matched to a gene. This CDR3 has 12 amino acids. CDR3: CASSLDDRGAFF. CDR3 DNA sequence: TGTGCCAGCAGCTTGGACGACAGGGGAGCTTTCTTT.

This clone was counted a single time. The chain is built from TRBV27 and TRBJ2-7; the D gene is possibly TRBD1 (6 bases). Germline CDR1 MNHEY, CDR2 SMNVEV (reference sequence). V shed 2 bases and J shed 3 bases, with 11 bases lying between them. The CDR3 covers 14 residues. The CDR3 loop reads CASSLRQGYYEQYF. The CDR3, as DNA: TGTGCCAGCAGTTTACGGCAGGGGTACTACGAGCAGTACTTC.

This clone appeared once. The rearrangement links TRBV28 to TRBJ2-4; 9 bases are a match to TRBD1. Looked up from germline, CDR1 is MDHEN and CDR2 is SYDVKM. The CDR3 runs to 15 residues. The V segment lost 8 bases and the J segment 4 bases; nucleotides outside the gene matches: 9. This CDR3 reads CASGPGQGKKNIQYF. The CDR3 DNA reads TGTGCCAGCGGCCCGGGACAGGGCAAAAAAAACATTCAGTACTTC.

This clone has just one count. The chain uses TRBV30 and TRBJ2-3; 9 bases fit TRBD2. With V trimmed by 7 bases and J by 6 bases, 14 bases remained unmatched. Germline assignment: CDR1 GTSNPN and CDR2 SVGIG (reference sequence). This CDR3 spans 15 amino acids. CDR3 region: CALTRSGGFWDTQYF. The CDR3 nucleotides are TGTGCCTTAACCCGAAGCGGGGGGTTTTGGGATACGCAGTATTTT.

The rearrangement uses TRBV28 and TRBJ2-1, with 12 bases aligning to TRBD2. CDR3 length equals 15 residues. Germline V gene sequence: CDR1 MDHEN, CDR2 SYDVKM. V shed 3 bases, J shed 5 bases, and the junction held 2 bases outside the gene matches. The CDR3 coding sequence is TGTGCCAGCAGTTTCGGACTAGCGGGGAACAATGAGCAGTTCTTC. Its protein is CASSFGLAGNNEQFF.

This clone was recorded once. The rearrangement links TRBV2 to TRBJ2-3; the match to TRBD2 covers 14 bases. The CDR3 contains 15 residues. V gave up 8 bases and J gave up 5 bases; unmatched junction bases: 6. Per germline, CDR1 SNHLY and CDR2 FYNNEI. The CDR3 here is CASGGLAGVLDTQYF. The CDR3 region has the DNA TGTGCCAGCGGGGGACTAGCGGGGGTTTTAGATACGCAGTATTTT.

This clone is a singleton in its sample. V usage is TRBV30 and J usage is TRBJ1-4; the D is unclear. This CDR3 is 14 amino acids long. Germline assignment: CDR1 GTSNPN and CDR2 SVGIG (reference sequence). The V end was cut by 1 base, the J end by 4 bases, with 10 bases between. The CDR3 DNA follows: TGTGCCTGGAGTGGGTGGGAGCGTAATGAAAAACTGTTTTTT. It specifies CAWSGWERNEKLFF.

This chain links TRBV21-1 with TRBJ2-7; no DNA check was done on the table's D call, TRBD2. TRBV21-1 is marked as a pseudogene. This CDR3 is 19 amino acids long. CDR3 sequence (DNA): TGTGCCAGCAGCAAAGGCCTAGCGGGAGGCCGGATTACCTCCTACGAGCAGTACTTC. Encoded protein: CASSKGLAGGRITSYEQYF.

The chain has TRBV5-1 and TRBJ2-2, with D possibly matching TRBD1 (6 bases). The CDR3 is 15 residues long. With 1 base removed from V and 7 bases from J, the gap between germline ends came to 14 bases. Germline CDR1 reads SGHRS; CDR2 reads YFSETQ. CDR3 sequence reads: CASSLSSGDGGELFF. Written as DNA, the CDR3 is TGCGCCAGCAGCTTGTCGTCAGGGGACGGCGGGGAGCTGTTTTTT.

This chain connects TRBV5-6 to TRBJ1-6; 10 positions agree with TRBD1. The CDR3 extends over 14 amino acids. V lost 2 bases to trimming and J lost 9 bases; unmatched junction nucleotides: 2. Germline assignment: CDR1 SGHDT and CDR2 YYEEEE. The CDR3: CASSFGTGVSPLHF. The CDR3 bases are TGTGCCAGCAGCTTTGGGACAGGGGTTTCACCCCTCCACTTT.

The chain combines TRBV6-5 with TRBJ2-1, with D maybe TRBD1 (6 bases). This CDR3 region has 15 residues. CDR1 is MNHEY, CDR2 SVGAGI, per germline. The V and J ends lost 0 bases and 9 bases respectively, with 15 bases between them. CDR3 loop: CASSYSRAAGVEQFF. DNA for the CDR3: TGTGCCAGCAGTTACTCGCGGGCCGCAGGGGTTGAGCAGTTCTTC.

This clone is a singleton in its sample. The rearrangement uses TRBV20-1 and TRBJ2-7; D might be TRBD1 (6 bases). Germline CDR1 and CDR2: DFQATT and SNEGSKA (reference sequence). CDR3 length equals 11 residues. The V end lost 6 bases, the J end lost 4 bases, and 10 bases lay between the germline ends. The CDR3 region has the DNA TGCAGTGCCCTAGGGGGATACGAGCAGTACTTC. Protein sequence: CSALGGYEQYF.

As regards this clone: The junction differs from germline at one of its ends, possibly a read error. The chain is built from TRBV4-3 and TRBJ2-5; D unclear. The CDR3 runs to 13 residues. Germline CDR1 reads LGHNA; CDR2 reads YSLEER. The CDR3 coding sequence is TGCGCCAACAGCAAGCGTAGAGTTGGGACCCAGTACTTC. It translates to CANSKRRVGTQYF.

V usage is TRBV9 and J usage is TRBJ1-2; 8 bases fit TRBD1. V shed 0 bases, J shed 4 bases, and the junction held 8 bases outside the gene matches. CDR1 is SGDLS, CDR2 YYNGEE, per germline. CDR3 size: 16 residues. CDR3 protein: CASSVAGQGWGYGYTF. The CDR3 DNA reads TGTGCCAGCAGCGTAGCCGGACAGGGATGGGGCTATGGCTACACCTTC.